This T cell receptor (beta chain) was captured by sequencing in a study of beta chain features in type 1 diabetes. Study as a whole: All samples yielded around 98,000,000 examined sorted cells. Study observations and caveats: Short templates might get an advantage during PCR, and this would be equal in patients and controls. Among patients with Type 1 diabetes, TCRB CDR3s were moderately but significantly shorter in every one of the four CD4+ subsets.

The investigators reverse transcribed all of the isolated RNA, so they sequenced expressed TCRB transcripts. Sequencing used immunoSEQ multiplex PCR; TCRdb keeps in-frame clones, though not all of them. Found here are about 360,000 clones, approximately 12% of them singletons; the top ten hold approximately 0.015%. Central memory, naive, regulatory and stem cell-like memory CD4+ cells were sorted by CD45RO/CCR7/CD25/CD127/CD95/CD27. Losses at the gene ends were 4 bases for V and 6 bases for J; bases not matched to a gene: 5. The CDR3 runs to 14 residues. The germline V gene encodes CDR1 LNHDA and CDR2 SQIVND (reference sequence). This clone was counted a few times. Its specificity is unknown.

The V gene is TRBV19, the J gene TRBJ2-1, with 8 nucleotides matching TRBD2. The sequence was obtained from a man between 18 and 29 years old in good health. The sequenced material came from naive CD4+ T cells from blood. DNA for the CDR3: TGTGCCAGTAGTAAGCAGCGGGAGAGCAATGAGCAGTTCTTC. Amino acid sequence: CASSKQRESNEQFF.